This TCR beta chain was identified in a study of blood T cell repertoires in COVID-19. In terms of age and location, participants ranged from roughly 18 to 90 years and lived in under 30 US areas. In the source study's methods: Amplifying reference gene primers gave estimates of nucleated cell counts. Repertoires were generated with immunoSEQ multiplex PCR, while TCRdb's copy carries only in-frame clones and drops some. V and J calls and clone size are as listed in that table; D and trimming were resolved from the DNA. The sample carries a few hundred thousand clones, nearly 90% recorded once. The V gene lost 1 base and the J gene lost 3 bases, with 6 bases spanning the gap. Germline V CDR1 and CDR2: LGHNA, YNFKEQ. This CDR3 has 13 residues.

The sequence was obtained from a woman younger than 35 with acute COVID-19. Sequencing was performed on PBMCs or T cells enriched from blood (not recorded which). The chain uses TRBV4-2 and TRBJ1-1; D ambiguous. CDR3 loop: CASSQAGDTEAFF. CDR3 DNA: TGTGCCAGCAGCCAAGCTGGAGACACTGAAGCTTTCTTT.